This T cell receptor (beta chain) was identified during a study of T-cell memory formation after mild COVID-19. At the level of the study: Largely donor-specific sequence clusters came from two donors.

Comment on this clonotype: Its target is not known.

Findings and limits, study-wide: The authors did not confirm SARS-CoV-2 specificity of second-wave clones peaking day 37. For contracting clones, CD4+ ones sat mainly in CM and EM, CD8+ in EMRA. Memory cells collected pre-infection included some clones that later responded, suggesting cross-reactive memory joined.

TCRdb used MiXCR to reprocess the 5' RACE reads, holding one entry per CDR3 protein. The sample lists 400,000 or so distinct CDR3 sequences; around 19% were seen once. Sequences were obtained from PBMCs or a T cell subset sorted from them (not recorded which). This clonotype was obtained from an adult woman who had mild COVID-19 (a few samples of this study predate the infection). Cell type and time point are not known.

CDR3 residues: CASRRSQEKNTEAFF. Here the CDR3 DNA reads TGTGCCAGCAGGCGCTCTCAGGAAAAGAACACTGAAGCTTTCTTT. The chain links TRBV12-3 or TRBV12-4 to TRBJ1-1; D is uncertain. Trimming pared 6 bases from V and 1 base from J, leaving 15 bases between. The CDR3 spans 15 residues.